The clone carrying this TCR beta chain was seen just once. Repertoires were generated with immunoSEQ multiplex PCR, while TCRdb's copy carries only in-frame clones and drops some. The sample contains roughly 53,000 clones, 85% to 95% of which appear only once. V was trimmed by 4 bases and J by 0 bases, leaving 20 bases between them. Germline V gives CDR1 SGHRS, CDR2 YFSETQ. This CDR3 is 19 amino acids long. The record originates from a study of T cell changes during pregnancy in multiple sclerosis. Specimen: CD4+ T cells from peripheral blood mononuclear cells, collected in the third trimester of pregnancy. This chain links TRBV5-1 with TRBJ2-6; TRBD1 is a possible D gene (5 bases). The clonotype originates from a female donor with multiple sclerosis, enrolled in a pregnancy study. CDR3 loop: CASSRGSRAVTSGANVLTF. The CDR3 DNA is TGCGCCAGCAGCAGGGGATCAAGGGCCGTGACCTCTGGGGCCAACGTCCTGACTTTC.